This TCR beta chain originates from a study of human T cells and chemical hapten exposure. Whole-study context: TCR yield per sample varied, mainly due to pooled library volumes.

Time point in this sample: healthy volunteer bleed at 2 weeks. Total RNA was isolated from unfractionated whole blood. Findings and caveats of the study: TCRs above 1 in 1000 frequency did not change with DPC sensitization.

Attachment of unique molecular identifiers to individual cDNA molecules was performed in the library. Original analysis: Counts of TCRs in each sample centred on a median of approximately 100,000 and extended from roughly 23,000 to 700,000. TCRdb fed the RACE reads into MiXCR, producing one record per CDR3 protein. The V and J calls here are based on TCRdb, not the publication. The sample records approximately 44,000 distinct CDR3 sequences, 4.4% being singletons. This clonotype was counted many times. Its target is not known. The CDR3 consists of 13 residues. Trimming stripped 4 bases from V and 6 bases from J, with 13 bases between. The germline gives CDR1 MGHRA, CDR2 YSYEKL.

The source material was whole blood. The receptor was derived from a human donor in good health. Some clones in this sample may be carry-over from other donors' samples. The V call is TRBV4-1, the J call TRBJ2-7, with D possibly TRBD1 on 6 matching bases. Written as DNA, the CDR3 is TGCGCCAGCAGCCCCTGGCCAGGGGCCGAGCAGTACTTC. It yields the protein CASSPWPGAEQYF.